This T cell receptor beta chain derives from a study of blood T cell repertoires in COVID-19. At the level of the study: COVID-19 samples collected from the United States, Italy and Spain covered acute and convalescent phases. Sample material is recorded as cDNA or gDNA derived from T cells, B-cell-depleted T cells, or PBMCs.

Looked up from germline, CDR1 is MNHEY and CDR2 is SMNVEV (reference sequence). Losses at the gene ends were 1 base for V and 3 bases for J; bases not matched to a gene: 5. The CDR3 consists of 15 residues. Clones were sequenced by immunoSEQ multiplex PCR, and TCRdb holds only the in-frame ones, with some missing. The data show roughly 200,000 clones, 75% to 90% seen once. Participant ages covered about 18 to 100 years across 24 US areas. What the recovered Cohort 3 donors had was two negative PCRs, clearance, or symptom resolution. The rearrangement joins TRBV27 to TRBJ2-7, with 8 bases identical to TRBD2. Sequencing input: PBMCs or T cells enriched from blood (not recorded which). The source of this sequence is a man aged 40-49 years who had recovered from COVID-19. CDR3 nucleotide sequence: TGTGCCAGCAGTTTATTGGCTAGCGGGCGCTACGAGCAGTACTTC. This encodes CASSLLASGRYEQYF.